The rows below give T cell receptor beta chains drawn from one sample of a study of T cell responses to AZD1222 COVID-19 vaccine. Some clones are missing from TCRdb's copy, which holds only in-frame ones; the method was immunoSEQ multiplex PCR. The data hold 150,000 or so clones, with about 92% observed a single time. Here the sequenced sample was peripheral blood, taken 28 days after the second AZD1222 dose. All receptors derive from an adult who received the AZD1222 COVID-19 vaccine. Each CDR3 is given with its conserved first and last residue. D genes are given only for firm matches. Size tells how often a clone was seen (once, few, many) or the class of an expanded clone, and some rows leave it out.

CDR3aa	CDR3nt	abundance	len	v_gene	j_gene	d_gene
CASSFRGASGANVLTF	TGTGCCAGCAGTTTTAGAGGGGCGAGTGGGGCCAACGTCCTGACTTTC	NA	16	TRBV28	TRBJ2-6	NA
CASSFGWDRGLNTEAFF	TGTGCCAGCAGCTTTGGGTGGGACAGGGGCTTGAACACTGAAGCTTTCTTT	NA	17	TRBV7-2	TRBJ1-1	TRBD1
CASSLAQGRGVSPLHF	TGTGCCAGCAGCTTGGCGCAGGGGAGGGGTGTTTCACCCCTCCACTTT	NA	16	TRBV5-4	TRBJ1-6	NA
CASSFSERGYTF	TGTGCCAGCAGTTTCTCGGAGAGGGGCTACACCTTC	NA	12	TRBV28	TRBJ1-2	NA
CASSLAGLGGNTIYF	TGTGCCAGCAGCTTGGCGGGGCTTGGTGGAAACACCATATATTTT	NA	15	TRBV5-4	TRBJ1-3	NA
CASRNGGSETQYF	TGTGCCAGCCGAAATGGCGGTTCTGAGACCCAGTACTTC	NA	13	TRBV2	TRBJ2-5	NA
CASSSVTVGWSIDTQYF	TGTGCCAGCAGTTCTGTAACCGTGGGTTGGTCCATCGATACGCAGTATTTT	NA	17	TRBV28	TRBJ2-3	NA
CASSLYPTASNYGYTF	TGTGCCAGCAGCTTATACCCGACAGCTTCAAACTATGGCTACACCTTC	NA	16	TRBV7-3	TRBJ1-2	NA
CASSMGHMAGELFF	TGTGCCAGTAGTATGGGACATATGGCCGGGGAGCTGTTTTTT	NA	14	TRBV19	TRBJ2-2	NA
CASTRDSSYEQYF	TGCGCCAGCACCCGGGACAGCTCCTACGAGCAGTACTTC	NA	13	TRBV5-1	TRBJ2-7	TRBD1
CASSVGGRGDNEQFF	TGTGCCAGCAGCGTAGGAGGGAGGGGAGACAATGAGCAGTTCTTC	NA	15	TRBV9	TRBJ2-1	TRBD2
CASSYSSRAEAFF	TGTGCCAGCAGTTACTCGAGCAGGGCTGAAGCTTTCTTT	NA	13	TRBV6-5	TRBJ1-1	NA
CASSRQPYSNQPQHF	TGTGCCAGCAGTAGACAGCCTTATAGCAATCAGCCCCAGCATTTT	NA	15	TRBV27	TRBJ1-5	NA
CASSGGPGLFF	TGCGCCTCCTCTGGGGGACCGGGGCTTTTCTTT	NA	11	TRBV5-1	TRBJ1-1	NA
CASSVEPGLVVGDTQYF	TGTGCCAGCAGCGTGGAGCCGGGACTAGTAGTGGGAGATACGCAGTATTTT	NA	17	TRBV9	TRBJ2-3	TRBD2
CASSLLASGAGNTIYF	TGTGCCAGCAGCTTACTTGCCTCGGGGGCTGGAAACACCATATATTTT	NA	16	TRBV7-2	TRBJ1-3	NA
CASSQEVREYGYTF	TGCGCCAGCAGCCAAGAGGTCAGGGAATATGGCTACACCTTC	NA	14	TRBV4-1	TRBJ1-2	NA
CASSRDRTDEQYF	TGTGCTAGCAGCCGGGACAGGACAGACGAGCAGTACTTC	NA	13	TRBV7-7	TRBJ2-7	TRBD1
CASSLREGEQYF	TGTGCCAGCAGCTTAAGGGAGGGCGAGCAGTACTTC	NA	12	TRBV7-9	TRBJ2-7	TRBD2
CASSLTRGTSEQYF	TGTGCCAGCAGCTTAACAAGAGGAACTAGCGAGCAGTACTTC	NA	14	TRBV7-2	TRBJ2-7	NA
CASSLSGQNTEAFF	TGTGCCAGCAGCTTATCAGGCCAGAACACTGAAGCTTTCTTT	NA	14	TRBV7-9	TRBJ1-1	NA
CASSRDRGAASGNTIYF	TGTGCCAGCAGCCGGGACAGGGGGGCCGCCTCTGGAAACACCATATATTTT	NA	17	TRBV9	TRBJ1-3	TRBD1
CASSLAGSYEQYF	TGTGCCAGCTCACTAGCGGGATCCTACGAGCAGTACTTC	NA	13	TRBV18	TRBJ2-7	TRBD2
CAWSVRTWEKLFF	TGTGCCTGGAGTGTTAGGACCTGGGAAAAACTGTTTTTT	NA	13	TRBV30	TRBJ1-4	NA
CATEFRGENTEAFF	TGTGCCACAGAATTTAGGGGAGAGAACACTGAAGCTTTCTTT	NA	14	TRBV6-5	TRBJ1-1	NA
CASSQGLATTYEQYF	TGTGCCAGCAGTCAAGGACTAGCGACCACCTACGAGCAGTACTTC	NA	15	TRBV7-2	TRBJ2-7	TRBD2
CASSLAGTGSSYEQYF	TGTGCCAGCAGCTTGGCCGGGACAGGAAGCTCCTACGAGCAGTACTTC	NA	16	TRBV5-5	TRBJ2-7	TRBD1
CASSLYRGTYIQYF	TGTGCCAGCAGTTTATATAGGGGAACTTACATTCAGTACTTC	NA	14	TRBV27	TRBJ2-4	NA
CASRHRRLNTEAFF	TGTGCCAGCAGACACAGGAGGCTTAACACTGAAGCTTTCTTT	NA	14	TRBV2	TRBJ1-1	NA
CASSKDFNYGYTF	TGTGCCAGCAGTAAGGACTTCAACTATGGCTACACCTTC	NA	13	TRBV6-5	TRBJ1-2	NA
CASRGGQNTEAFF	TGTGCCAGCAGGGGAGGACAGAACACTGAAGCTTTCTTT	once	13	TRBV7-9	TRBJ1-1	NA
CASTPARSNQPQHF	TGTGCCAGCACCCCCGCCAGGAGCAATCAGCCCCAGCATTTT	NA	14	TRBV2	TRBJ1-5	NA
CASSLVHMLSQETQYF	TGTGCCAGCAGCTTAGTTCACATGTTATCACAAGAGACCCAGTACTTC	NA	16	TRBV7-2	TRBJ2-5	NA
CASSSQGAATNEKLFF	TGTGCCAGCAGCTCTCAGGGGGCGGCAACTAATGAAAAACTGTTTTTT	NA	16	TRBV7-9	TRBJ1-4	TRBD1
CASSSTVGRYNEQFF	TGTGCCAGCAGCTCGACGGTTGGAAGGTACAATGAGCAGTTCTTC	once	15	TRBV7-2	TRBJ2-1	NA